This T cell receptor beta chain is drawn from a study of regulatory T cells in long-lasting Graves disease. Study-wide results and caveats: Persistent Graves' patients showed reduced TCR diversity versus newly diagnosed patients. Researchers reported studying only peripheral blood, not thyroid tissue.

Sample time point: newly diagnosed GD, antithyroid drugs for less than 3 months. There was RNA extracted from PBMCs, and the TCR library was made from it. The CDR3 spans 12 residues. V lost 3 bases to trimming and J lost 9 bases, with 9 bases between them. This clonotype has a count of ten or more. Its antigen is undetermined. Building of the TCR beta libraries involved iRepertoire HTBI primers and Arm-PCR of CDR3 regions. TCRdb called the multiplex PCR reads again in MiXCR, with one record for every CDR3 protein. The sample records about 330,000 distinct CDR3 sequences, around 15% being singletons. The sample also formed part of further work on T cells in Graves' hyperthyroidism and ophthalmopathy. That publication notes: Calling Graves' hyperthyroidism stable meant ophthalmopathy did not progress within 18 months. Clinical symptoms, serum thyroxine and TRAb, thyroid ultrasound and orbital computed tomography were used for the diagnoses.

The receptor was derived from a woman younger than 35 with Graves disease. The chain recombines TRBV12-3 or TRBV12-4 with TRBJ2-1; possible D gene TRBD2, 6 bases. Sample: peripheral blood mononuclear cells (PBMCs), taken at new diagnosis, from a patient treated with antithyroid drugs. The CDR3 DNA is TGTGCCAGCAGTTTGACTAGTGGTGAGCAGTTCTTC. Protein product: CASSLTSGEQFF.